The entry below gives a single T cell receptor (beta chain) sequence along with its context. Its antigen remains unidentified. Individual cDNA molecules received unique molecular identifiers. TCRdb used MiXCR to reprocess the 5' RACE reads, holding one entry per CDR3 protein. The sample holds about 70,000 distinct CDR3 sequences, 4.6% seen once. Trimming took off 6 bases at V and 10 bases at J, with 13 bases between the two ends. The CDR3 contains 12 residues. This entry is derived from a study of early T cells in non-severe SARS-CoV-2 infection. At the level of the study: The study sequenced bulk RNA from unsorted whole blood, with chains unpaired. Findings and limits, study-wide: CD4 and private specificities were missed by VDJdb matching, which favored anti-spike CD8 responses.

This specimen was whole blood, taken at baseline. This sequence originates from an adult who was a healthcare worker with PCR-confirmed SARS-CoV-2 infection or an uninfected control (not recorded which). The donor label of this sample is uncertain. The chain links TRBV12-3 or TRBV12-4 to TRBJ2-1, with a weak D call TRBD1 (6 bases). The CDR3 is CASSTPGTEQFF. DNA of the CDR3: TGTGCCAGCAGCACGCCAGGGACAGAGCAGTTCTTC.